What follows are 24 T cell receptor beta chains derived from one specimen sequenced in a study of T-cell reconstitution after alpha-beta-depleted transplantation in children. TCRbeta library construction was performed incorporating unique molecular identifiers. TCRdb ran MiXCR on the PCR reads and lists one entry per CDR3 protein. The table records 250,000 to 350,000 distinct CDR3 sequences, more than 20% of them present only once. The sample here was PBMCs, mostly from graft donor cells, taken 180 days after TCRalphabeta/CD19-depleted stem cell transplant. The receptors here all came from a male patient younger than 18 who had a stem cell transplant for acute lymphoblastic leukemia, so the T cells may come from the graft donor.

This clonotype was recorded a few times. The gene calls are TRBV7-9 and TRBJ2-1, with D unresolved. Trimming removed 5 bases at V and 0 bases at J, with 8 bases between. Per the germline V gene, CDR1 is SEHNR and CDR2 is FQNEAQ (reference sequence). There are 14 residues in the CDR3. This CDR3 reads CASSLTYSYNEQFF. DNA of the CDR3: TGTGCCAGCAGCCTGACCTACTCCTACAATGAGCAGTTCTTC.

This clonotype appeared many times. V usage is TRBV28 and J usage is TRBJ2-7; D is perhaps TRBD1 (6 bases). Germline CDR1 is MDHEN and CDR2 is SYDVKM. The CDR3 runs 13 residues. V was cut by 5 bases and J by 0 bases, with 8 bases left in between. The CDR3 DNA reads TGTGCCAGCAGTCCACAGGGCTCCTACGAGCAGTACTTC. This gives the protein CASSPQGSYEQYF.

This clonotype was seen only a few times. The CDR3 spells CASSQGSPTGRPTYEQYF. The CDR3 nucleotides are TGCGCCAGCAGCCAAGGTTCTCCCACAGGCCGCCCCACCTACGAGCAGTACTTC. J is TRBJ2-7 and V is TRBV4-1; perhaps TRBD1 as D (5 bases). Germline V gene sequence: CDR1 MGHRA, CDR2 YSYEKL. Trimming stripped 1 base from V and 2 bases from J, with 21 bases between. This CDR3 region has 18 residues.

The chain combines TRBV9 with TRBJ2-5, with 13 bases matching TRBD2. The CDR3 runs to 16 residues. Germline-derived CDR1 and CDR2 are SGDLS and YYNGEE. V gave up 3 bases and J gave up 5 bases; unmatched junction bases: 7. Here the CDR3 DNA reads TGTGCCAGCAGCGCGATCGGGACTAGCGGGATCGAGACCCAGTACTTC. Protein product: CASSAIGTSGIETQYF.

The chain is built from TRBV15 and TRBJ2-2; no clear D gene. The V and J ends lost 4 bases and 2 bases respectively, with 17 bases between them. The CDR3 consists of 17 residues. CDR1 and CDR2 (germline): LNHNV, YYDKDF (reference sequence). In DNA, the CDR3 is TGTGCCACCAGCACAACATCCTGGACGATTAACACCGGGGAGCTGTTTTTT. This translates into CATSTTSWTINTGELFF.

There are many counts of this clonotype. This rearrangement joins TRBV5-1 to TRBJ2-7, with D possibly TRBD1 on 6 matching bases. Trimming left V 4 bases short and J 0 bases short, with 14 bases between. Germline V lookup: CDR1 SGHRS, CDR2 YFSETQ. The CDR3 is 15 amino acids. The DNA for the CDR3 is TGCGCCAGCAGCCGGGGAGACAGGTTCTCCTACGAGCAGTACTTC. Protein sequence: CASSRGDRFSYEQYF.

This clonotype was picked up a small number of times. The chain is built from TRBV5-1 and TRBJ2-3; maybe TRBD2 (6 bases). The germline V and J ends were trimmed by 4 bases and 2 bases, with 14 bases remaining between them. The CDR3 runs to 15 residues. CDR1 is SGHRS and CDR2 is YFSETQ in the germline V gene. For the CDR3, the DNA is TGCGCCAGCAGCGCCCGTAGCGGCTCCACAGATACGCAGTATTTT. This gives the protein CASSARSGSTDTQYF.

The chain has TRBV5-1 and TRBJ1-1, with a weak D call TRBD1 (6 bases). The ends were cut back, 2 bases at V and 6 bases at J, with 14 bases in the middle. The CDR3 length is 14 residues. Germline V gene data show CDR1 as SGHRS and CDR2 as YFSETQ. The CDR3 bases are TGCGCCAGCAGCTTACTCCAGGGGAGGGCTGAAGCTTTCTTT. Translated: CASSLLQGRAEAFF.

In this sample, this clonotype turned up a few times. The V and J genes are TRBV5-1 and TRBJ2-3; unclear D gene. CDR3 length equals 13 residues. Between the trimmed V and J ends, which lost 5 bases and 6 bases, there was a span of 13 bases. The germline V gene has CDR1 SGHRS and CDR2 YFSETQ. This chain's CDR3 is CASSSMPADTQYF. Written as DNA, the CDR3 is TGCGCCAGCAGTTCTATGCCGGCCGATACGCAGTATTTT.

The chain is built from TRBV5-1 and TRBJ1-3, with a possible D match to TRBD1 (6 bases). Germline V gene lookup returns CDR1 SGHRS and CDR2 YFSETQ. V gave up 2 bases and J gave up 2 bases, with 11 bases separating them. This CDR3 is 15 amino acids long. The CDR3 coding sequence is TGCGCCAGCAGCTTCAGGGGTTCGGCTGGAAACACCATATATTTT. Translating it yields CASSFRGSAGNTIYF.

Many counts were recorded for this clonotype. CDR3 protein: CSARAPPSYEQYF. CDR3 bases: TGCAGTGCTAGGGCCCCCCCTAGCTACGAGCAGTACTTC. V gene TRBV20-1 combines with J gene TRBJ2-7; the D is unclear. Trimming pared 3 bases from V and 3 bases from J, leaving 12 bases between. The CDR3 loop spans 13 amino acids. Germline V gene lookup returns CDR1 DFQATT and CDR2 SNEGSKA (reference sequence).

This chain joins TRBV20-1 and TRBJ2-7; 8 nucleotides align to TRBD2. Germline V CDR1 and CDR2: DFQATT, SNEGSKA (reference sequence). V shed 6 bases, J shed 3 bases, and the junction held 10 bases outside the gene matches. This CDR3 has 14 amino acids. The CDR3 here is CSALTSGWFYEQYF. The CDR3 nucleotides read TGCAGTGCCCTAACTAGCGGTTGGTTCTACGAGCAGTACTTC.

The chain links TRBV20-1 to TRBJ2-1, with 10 bases aligning to TRBD1. There are 16 residues in the CDR3. J was trimmed by 6 bases and V by 3 bases; bases with no gene match: 11. Germline V gives CDR1 DFQATT, CDR2 SNEGSKA (reference sequence). The CDR3 region has the DNA TGCAGTGCTAGGAGGCCCGGGACAGGGGCCTTCAATGAGCAGTTCTTC. Protein: CSARRPGTGAFNEQFF.

The chain joins TRBV20-1 to TRBJ1-2; TRBD1 agrees at 7 bases. CDR1 DFQATT and CDR2 SNEGSKA come from the germline V gene (reference sequence). V was pared by 0 bases and J by 0 bases, with 10 bases of the junction left unmatched. The length of the CDR3 is 17 residues. CDR3 residues: CSAREPHRGFTNYGYTF. CDR3 nucleotides: TGCAGTGCTAGAGAGCCCCACAGGGGATTCACTAACTATGGCTACACCTTC.

This sequence joins TRBV10-3 and TRBJ2-2; TRBD2 matches 9 bases. Germline loops: CDR1 ENHRY, CDR2 SYGVKD. The CDR3 has 13 amino acids. Trimming at V came to 8 bases and at J to 6 bases, leaving 4 bases not matched to a gene. This chain's CDR3 is CAIGAGGPGELFF. DNA for the CDR3: TGTGCCATCGGTGCGGGAGGGCCCGGGGAGCTGTTTTTT.

This clonotype was seen only a few times. The rearrangement uses TRBV24-1 and TRBJ2-5; 10 bases fit TRBD2. V shed 5 bases and J 2 bases; nucleotides not matched to a gene: 1. The CDR3 has 14 amino acids. Germline CDR1 KGHDR, CDR2 SFDVKD. The CDR3 is CATSGTSGQETQYF. The CDR3 DNA sequence: TGTGCCACCAGTGGGACTAGCGGACAAGAGACCCAGTACTTC.

The chain links TRBV4-1 to TRBJ2-7; 11 nucleotides match TRBD2. Germline V lookup: CDR1 MGHRA, CDR2 YSYEKL. V lost 3 bases to trimming and J lost 3 bases; unmatched junction nucleotides: 16. The CDR3 contains 19 residues. The CDR3 spells CASSQIGPAGTSGFYEQYF. CDR3 nucleotide sequence: TGCGCCAGCAGCCAGATCGGGCCCGCCGGGACTAGCGGATTCTACGAGCAGTACTTC.

This clonotype has a count of ten or more. The J gene is TRBJ1-1, the V gene TRBV5-1; D gene uncertain. V was trimmed by 2 bases and J by 8 bases, leaving 22 bases between them. The germline V gene encodes CDR1 SGHRS and CDR2 YFSETQ. CDR3 length: 16 residues. CDR3 amino acids: CASSLTLVGSAWEAFF. As DNA, the CDR3 is TGCGCCAGCAGCTTAACTTTGGTGGGGTCCGCCTGGGAAGCTTTCTTT.

This clonotype was seen a few times. V usage is TRBV10-3 and J usage is TRBJ2-7, with 9 nucleotides matching TRBD1. The ends lost 7 bases at V and 0 bases at J; junction bases unmatched: 1. CDR1 and CDR2 from the germline V gene are ENHRY and SYGVKD. This CDR3 is built from 13 residues. CDR3 region: CAIKGQGSYEQYF. The DNA of the CDR3 is TGTGCCATCAAGGGACAGGGCTCCTACGAGCAGTACTTC.

This clonotype was counted between two and nine times. The gene calls are TRBV11-1 and TRBJ2-4; D unclear. V was shortened by 1 base and J by 3 bases, with 10 bases between the two germline ends. Per the germline V gene, CDR1 is SGHAT and CDR2 is FQDESV (reference sequence). This CDR3 has 15 amino acids. The chain's CDR3 is CASSLGHVGKNIQYF. The CDR3 nucleotides read TGTGCCAGCAGCTTAGGGCATGTCGGCAAAAACATTCAGTACTTC.

The rearrangement uses TRBV4-1 and TRBJ2-3; TRBD2 agrees at 12 bases. CDR1 is MGHRA and CDR2 is YSYEKL in the germline V gene. The CDR3 runs 17 residues. V was clipped by 2 bases and J by 6 bases; unmatched bases: 9. The CDR3 DNA reads TGCGCCAGCAGCCAAATAGGCCTAGCGGGGGGGGTGGATACGCAGTATTTT. Translating gives CASSQIGLAGGVDTQYF.

This clonotype turned up a few times. DNA of the CDR3: TGTGCCAGCAGCCACCTGACGTACAGCTCCTACAATGAGCAGTTCTTC. This encodes CASSHLTYSSYNEQFF. The rearrangement uses TRBV14 and TRBJ2-1; D is uncertain. The CDR3 contains 16 residues. Looked up from germline, CDR1 is SGHDN and CDR2 is FVKESK. Trimming took 3 bases from V and 0 from J, leaving 12 bases between them.

The sample holds a few counts of this clonotype. The chain employs TRBV7-6 and TRBJ2-7; perhaps TRBD2 as D (5 bases). The CDR3 length is 13 residues. Germline CDR1 is SGHVS and CDR2 is FNYEAQ. The V and J ends lost 5 bases and 2 bases respectively, with 10 bases between them. Here the CDR3 reads CASSTLATYEQYF. The CDR3 bases are TGTGCCAGCAGCACGCTAGCTACCTACGAGCAGTACTTC. The full variable domain, in which reference TRBV7-6 and TRBJ2-7 provide the parts outside the CDR3, is GAGVSQSPRYKVTKRGQDVALRCDPISGHVSLYWYRQALGQGPEFLTYFNYEAQQDKSGLPNDRFSAERPEGSISTLTIQRTEQRDSAMYRCASSTLATYEQYFGPGTRLTVT.

There are a few counts of this clonotype. This chain uses TRBV12-3 or TRBV12-4 with TRBJ2-7; 9 bases align to TRBD2. The trim removed 5 bases at V and 4 bases at J, leaving 9 bases unmatched. The CDR3 totals 15 residues. CDR3 protein: CASSPSGTSNYEQYF. The DNA for the CDR3 is TGTGCCAGCAGTCCCAGCGGGACTAGCAATTACGAGCAGTACTTC.